The 18 T cell receptor beta chains in this list originate from one sample, sequenced in a study of metastatic and nonmetastatic thyroid tumors. With MiXCR, TCRdb reprocessed the PCR reads. The sample lists tens of thousands of clones; 16% were seen once. Patients underwent thyroid surgery, and none had received any treatment before it. Sequencing input: blood. Receptor source: a female donor with papillary thyroid cancer or a benign thyroid nodule (not recorded which). Some clones in this sample may be carry-over from other donors' samples.

This clone appeared a few times. The CDR3 DNA reads as TGTGCCAGCAGTAGACAGGGGCGCGACACTGAAGCTTTCTTT. Protein: CASSRQGRDTEAFF. The genes are TRBV27 and TRBJ1-1; TRBD1 agrees at 8 bases. The CDR3 has 14 residues. Germline loops: CDR1 MNHEY, CDR2 SMNVEV (reference sequence). V was clipped by 5 bases and J by 3 bases; unmatched bases: 5.

The chain employs TRBV14 and TRBJ2-1; 8 bases match TRBD2. Germline lookup yields CDR1 SGHDN and CDR2 FVKESK. The CDR3 has 13 amino acids. Trimming removed 9 bases from V and 6 bases from J; junction bases left unmatched: 7. CDR3 protein: CARLAVWPNEQFF. The CDR3 DNA sequence: TGTGCCAGACTAGCGGTATGGCCCAATGAGCAGTTCTTC.

In this sample, this clone turned up many times. The chain joins TRBV7-2 to TRBJ2-7, with 10 positions matching TRBD2. The germline V gene encodes CDR1 SGHTA and CDR2 FQGNSA. This CDR3 contains 14 residues. The V and J ends lost 5 bases and 4 bases, in that order; junction bases with no gene match: 5. Written as DNA, the CDR3 is TGTGCCAGCAGCCACACTAGCGGGACTTACGAGCAGTACTTC. Translation gives CASSHTSGTYEQYF.

The CDR3 reads CASAHPGDTDTQYF. CDR3 sequence (DNA): TGTGCCAGCGCCCACCCGGGGGACACAGATACGCAGTATTTT. The rearrangement links TRBV11-3 to TRBJ2-3; D is possibly TRBD2 (6 bases). V was cut by 8 bases and J by 2 bases, with 14 bases left in between. Germline lookup yields CDR1 SGHNT and CDR2 YENEEA. The CDR3 is 14 amino acids.

The sample holds many counts of this clone. The chain has TRBV7-9 and TRBJ2-3; D unclear. This CDR3 comprises 14 residues. Germline CDR1 and CDR2: SEHNR and FQNEAQ (reference sequence). Trimming pared 0 bases from V and 0 bases from J, leaving 4 bases between. This CDR3 reads CASSLARSTDTQYF. For the CDR3, the DNA is TGTGCCAGCAGCTTAGCCCGGAGCACAGATACGCAGTATTTT.

In its sample, this clone was seen many times. This CDR3 reads CASSVPRTGKTEAFF. The CDR3 DNA reads as TGTGCCAGCAGTGTCCCCCGCACGGGAAAAACTGAAGCTTTCTTT. The rearrangement uses TRBV6-2 or TRBV6-3 and TRBJ1-1; D is undetermined. V was trimmed by 5 bases and J by 5 bases, leaving 18 bases between them. This CDR3 has 15 amino acids. CDR1 is MNHEY, CDR2 SVGEGT, per germline.

The V call is TRBV2, the J call TRBJ2-1, with 11 bases lining up with TRBD2. The germline gives CDR1 SNHLY, CDR2 FYNNEI. V lost 6 bases, J lost 5 bases, and 6 bases stayed unmatched. The CDR3 loop spans 15 amino acids. DNA for the CDR3: TGTGCCAGCAGAATACTAGCGGGGGTTAACAATGAGCAGTTCTTC. Translated: CASRILAGVNNEQFF.

With respect to this clone: A much larger clone lies one base from this, so it may be a read error. V gene TRBV28 combines with J gene TRBJ1-2; D is perhaps TRBD1 (5 bases). CDR3 length: 13 amino acids. CDR1 MDHEN and CDR2 SYDVKM come from the germline V gene. The CDR3 loop is CASSSRQNYCYTF. DNA for the CDR3: TGTGCCAGCAGCTCCAGACAGAACTATTGCTACACCTTC.

The chain employs TRBV6-6 and TRBJ1-5, with unresolved D. V lost 0 bases, J lost 3 bases, and 3 bases lay in between. CDR3 size: 13 residues. Germline assignment: CDR1 MNHNY and CDR2 SVGAGI (reference sequence). The CDR3 region is CASSYSANQPQHF. In DNA, the CDR3 is TGTGCCAGCAGTTACTCGGCCAATCAGCCCCAGCATTTT.

This clone was observed at least ten times. The chain recombines TRBV4-2 with TRBJ1-2; D unresolved. The CDR3 spans 14 residues. CDR1 and CDR2 from the germline V gene are LGHNA and YNFKEQ. V was cut by 4 bases and J by 9 bases, with 18 bases left in between. The CDR3 region has the DNA TGTGCCAGCAGCCCAGACGCGACGGATGTCCGCTACACCTTC. Protein product: CASSPDATDVRYTF.

This clone has a handful of counts. The rearrangement joins TRBV7-9 to TRBJ2-1; D remains ambiguous. Germline V lookup: CDR1 SEHNR, CDR2 FQNEAQ (reference sequence). The CDR3 has 13 residues. V lost 0 bases, J lost 4 bases, and 4 bases lay in between. The CDR3: CASSLASYNEQFF. DNA for the CDR3: TGTGCCAGCAGCTTAGCCTCTTACAATGAGCAGTTCTTC.

This clone showed up many times. This chain connects TRBV27 to TRBJ1-2; TRBD1 agrees at 7 bases. J was trimmed by 7 bases and V by 3 bases; bases with no gene match: 8. The germline CDR1 and CDR2 sequences are MNHEY and SMNVEV (reference sequence). This CDR3 is 14 amino acids long. CDR3 region: CASSLGGTVLGYTF. The CDR3 DNA follows: TGTGCCAGCAGTTTGGGCGGGACAGTTCTTGGCTACACCTTC.

This chain joins TRBV6-4 and TRBJ1-6, with 8 positions matching TRBD1. Trimming at V came to 6 bases and at J to 7 bases, leaving 8 bases not matched to a gene. Germline CDR1 reads MRHNA; CDR2 reads SNTAGT. This CDR3 contains 15 residues. The CDR3 loop reads CASSSVTGVNSPLHF. DNA for the CDR3: TGTGCCAGCAGCTCCGTGACAGGGGTAAATTCACCCCTCCACTTT.

As concerns this clone: Different DNA sequences within this sample yield the same CDR3. V gene TRBV12-3 or TRBV12-4 combines with J gene TRBJ2-5; 8 bases align to TRBD2. J gave up 4 bases and V 5 bases, and 6 bases lay outside the gene matches. This CDR3 spans 14 amino acids. The CDR3 here is CASSTSGAPETQYF. CDR3 DNA sequence: TGTGCCAGCAGTACTAGCGGTGCCCCAGAGACCCAGTACTTC.

This clone was seen repeatedly, ten times or more. Other DNA sequences in the sample encode the same CDR3. CDR3 loop: CASSYSGYTRLFF. The CDR3, as DNA: TGTGCCAGCAGCTATTCCGGGTATACGCGACTGTTTTTT. This sequence joins TRBV11-2 and TRBJ1-4, with D unclear. V lost 4 bases, J lost 13 bases, and 16 bases lay in between. CDR1 and CDR2 from the germline V gene are SGHAT and FQNNGV. This CDR3 has 13 residues.

This clone has more than one count but fewer than ten. The junction differs from germline at one of its ends, possibly a read error. The chain joins TRBV6-1 to TRBJ2-7; 9 positions agree with TRBD1. The CDR3 sequence is 13 residues long. Germline V gene data show CDR1 as MNHNS and CDR2 as SASEGT. The CDR3 protein is CASHGQGSYDQYF. The CDR3 DNA sequence: TGTGCCAGCCACGGACAGGGGTCCTACGATCAGTACTTC.

This clone has ten or more counts. The chain is built from TRBV4-1 and TRBJ1-3; 8 positions agree with TRBD1. With V trimmed by 1 base and J by 1 base, 12 bases remained unmatched. Germline lookup yields CDR1 MGHRA and CDR2 YSYEKL. This CDR3 comprises 19 residues. The CDR3 reads CASSQGTGSGGESGNTIYF. In DNA, the CDR3 is TGCGCCAGCAGCCAAGGGACAGGGTCTGGTGGGGAGTCTGGAAACACCATATATTTT.

The chain joins TRBV18 to TRBJ2-2; D gene uncertain. V was shortened by 2 bases and J by 1 base, with 8 bases between the two germline ends. CDR1 is KGHSH, CDR2 LQKENI, per germline. The CDR3 totals 15 residues. This CDR3 reads CASSPEAVNTGELFF. The CDR3 coding sequence is TGTGCCAGCTCACCAGAGGCAGTGAACACCGGGGAGCTGTTTTTT.